These 27 T cell receptor beta chains share one sample of origin, sequenced in a study of cytomegalovirus exposure and HLA in healthy donors. Use of 60 Vbeta and 13 Jbeta primers characterized the PCR. Sequencing was performed with immunoSEQ multiplex PCR; in TCRdb, only in-frame clones are kept and a portion is missing. The sample carries fewer than 200,000 clones, 75% to 80% recorded once. The sequencing sample was made of PBMCs. These TCRs come from a woman aged 40 to 50 in good health and CMV-seropositive.

This clone showed up just a few times. The chain employs TRBV2 and TRBJ1-1, with D unresolved. V was trimmed by 4 bases and J by 10 bases, leaving 13 bases between them. CDR1 and CDR2 from the germline V gene are SNHLY and FYNNEI. The CDR3 runs to 12 residues. In DNA form, the CDR3 reads TGTGCCAGCAGTGTTTCGGGGAGAGGAGCTTTCTTT. It codes for CASSVSGRGAFF.

This rearrangement joins TRBV2 to TRBJ2-3; 10 bases agree with TRBD2. Germline CDR1 reads SNHLY; CDR2 reads FYNNEI. The CDR3 sequence is 16 residues long. V lost 8 bases to trimming and J lost 5 bases; unmatched junction nucleotides: 13. The CDR3 nucleotides read TGTGCCAGCCTAGGTTGGAGCGGGGGGGACAGAGATACGCAGTATTTT. Translated, it gives CASLGWSGGDRDTQYF.

The CDR3 nucleotides read TGTGCCAGCAGTTACTTATTGGGTCAGGCTGAAGCTTTCTTT. It is translated as CASSYLLGQAEAFF. This chain connects TRBV6-5 to TRBJ1-1; D gene uncertain. The germline CDR1 and CDR2 sequences are MNHEY and SVGAGI. V lost 1 base to trimming and J lost 6 bases, with 12 bases between them. This CDR3 has 14 amino acids.

The chain carries TRBV7-7 and TRBJ2-3, with a possible D match to TRBD2 (5 bases). Germline CDR1 and CDR2: SSHAT and FNYEAQ (reference sequence). V lost 6 bases, J lost 12 bases, and 16 bases lay in between. The CDR3 consists of 12 residues. CDR3 in DNA: TGTGCCAGCAGTTTTGACGGGGTACTTCAGTATTTT. Its protein product is CASSFDGVLQYF. Using reference TRBV7-7 and TRBJ2-3 for the parts outside the CDR3, the full variable domain is GAGVSQSPRYKVTKRGQDVTLRCDPISSHATLYWYQQALGQGPEFLTYFNYEAQPDKSGLPSDRFSAERPEGSISTLTIQRTEQRDSAMYRCASSFDGVLQYFGPGTRLTVL.

The genes are TRBV18 and TRBJ2-7; D is unclear. Trimming removed 0 bases at V and 5 bases at J, with 11 bases between. This CDR3 is built from 14 residues. In germline, CDR1 is KGHSH, CDR2 LQKENI. The CDR3 DNA reads as TGTGCCAGCTCACCACCGGCGACACGAAACGAGCAGTACTTC. This translates into CASSPPATRNEQYF.

The V gene is TRBV6-1, the J gene TRBJ2-5; D possibly corresponds to TRBD1 (5 bases). The J call may be wrong; the DNA end is better matched by TRBJ2-7. The CDR3 is 13 amino acids. Germline V lookup: CDR1 MNHNS, CDR2 SASEGT. The CDR3 sequence: CASTQGADYEQYF. In nucleotides, the CDR3 is TGTGCCAGCACCCAAGGGGCGGACTACGAGCAGTACTTC.

V is TRBV19 and J is TRBJ2-3, with TRBD2 matching over 11 bases. The germline V gene has CDR1 LNHDA and CDR2 SQIVND (reference sequence). The CDR3 runs 16 residues. V lost 5 bases to trimming and J lost 5 bases; unmatched junction nucleotides: 9. As DNA, the CDR3 is TGTGCCAGTAGTCTAATAGCGGGAGGGCAGCAAGATACGCAGTATTTT. This encodes CASSLIAGGQQDTQYF.

This chain connects TRBV18 to TRBJ1-2, with D maybe TRBD1 (6 bases). V lost 1 base to trimming and J lost 2 bases, with 14 bases between them. The germline V gene encodes CDR1 KGHSH and CDR2 LQKENI. This CDR3 has 16 amino acids. The CDR3 loop is CASSPLQGITNYGYTF. CDR3 DNA: TGTGCCAGCTCACCACTACAGGGTATTACCAACTATGGCTACACCTTC.

This clone was counted a single time. The germline gene is not matched at one end of the junction; a read error may be the cause. The chain combines TRBV7-9 with TRBJ2-4, with D perhaps matching TRBD1 (5 bases). The CDR3 is made up of 14 amino acids. From germline, CDR1 is SEHNR and CDR2 FQNEAQ (reference sequence). Here the CDR3 DNA reads TGTGCCGGCAGCTTATTAATCGAATCCAGGGTTTTGTACTTC. Encoded protein: CAGSLLIESRVLYF.

V and J are TRBV23-1 and TRBJ2-7, with D possibly being TRBD1 (6 bases). TRBV23-1 is known as an ORF, though its function is uncertain. This CDR3 contains 12 residues. Trimming cost V 4 bases and J 3 bases, with 7 bases left between them. CDR3 DNA: TGCGCCAGCAGTCCGGACAGCTACGAGCAGTACTTC. It is translated as CASSPDSYEQYF.

The V and J genes are TRBV14 and TRBJ1-1; D uncertain. Between the trimmed V and J ends, which lost 2 bases and 4 bases, there was a span of 14 bases. Germline V lookup: CDR1 SGHDN, CDR2 FVKESK. The CDR3 extends over 15 amino acids. The CDR3 DNA reads TGTGCCAGCAGCCAATGGAAGGGCGGGAGCACTGAAGCTTTCTTT. It yields the protein CASSQWKGGSTEAFF.

In its sample, this clone was seen once. V gene TRBV28 combines with J gene TRBJ1-3, with 10 bases aligning to TRBD1. This CDR3 has 14 amino acids. Germline CDR1 reads MDHEN; CDR2 reads SYDVKM. V dropped 11 bases and J dropped 0; count of bases not matched to a gene: 4. CDR3 region: CAGQGGNSGNTIYF. The CDR3 region has the DNA TGTGCCGGACAGGGGGGAAACTCTGGAAACACCATATATTTT.

The CDR3 sequence: CASSFRLAGRETQYF. The CDR3 DNA sequence: TGTGCCAGCAGCTTTAGACTAGCGGGGAGGGAGACCCAGTACTTC. This chain joins TRBV5-4 and TRBJ2-5; 11 bases agree with TRBD2. The ends lost 2 bases at V and 5 bases at J; junction bases unmatched: 5. In germline, CDR1 is SGHNT, CDR2 YYREEE (reference sequence). The CDR3 covers 15 residues.

The chain links TRBV29-1 to TRBJ2-5; TRBD1 aligns across 7 bases. Germline-derived CDR1 and CDR2 are SQVTM and ANQGSEA. With 6 bases clipped from V and 2 bases from J, the junction kept 6 bases outside the gene matches. This CDR3 spans 13 amino acids. CDR3 nucleotides: TGCAGCGTGGCGACAGGGCGACAAGAGACCCAGTACTTC. Protein: CSVATGRQETQYF. The full variable domain, in which reference TRBV29-1 and TRBJ2-5 provide the parts outside the CDR3, is SAVISQKPSRDICQRGTSLTIQCQVDSQVTMMFWYRQQPGQSLTLIATANQGSEATYESGFVIDKFPISRPNLTFSTLTVSNMSPEDSSIYLCSVATGRQETQYFGPGTRLLVL.

V usage is TRBV7-8 and J usage is TRBJ1-6; unclear D gene. V shed 1 base and J shed 0 bases, with 13 bases lying between them. CDR3 size: 18 residues. Germline assignment: CDR1 SGHVS and CDR2 FQNEAQ. CDR3 sequence (DNA): TGTGCCAGCAGCTTAGGACTTCTCACCGCCTCCTATAATTCACCCCTCCACTTT. Protein sequence: CASSLGLLTASYNSPLHF.

This clone was counted once. J is TRBJ2-4 and V is TRBV2; maybe TRBD2 (6 bases). Germline assignment: CDR1 SNHLY and CDR2 FYNNEI. The CDR3 is made up of 16 amino acids. Trimming removed 2 bases at V and 4 bases at J, with 15 bases between. The CDR3 sequence is CASSEQLAILKNIQYF. CDR3 in DNA: TGTGCCAGCAGTGAACAACTAGCCATCCTTAAAAACATTCAGTACTTC.

The chain couples TRBV4-3 to TRBJ1-2, with TRBD1 identical over 8 bases. Trimming at V came to 3 bases and at J to 7 bases, leaving 19 bases not matched to a gene. CDR3 length equals 18 residues. Germline CDR1 reads LGHNA; CDR2 reads YSLEER. CDR3 nucleotides: TGCGCCAGCAGCCACCGGACAGGGAGGGAAAGGGAGTTAAGTGGCTACACCTTC. Encoded protein: CASSHRTGRERELSGYTF.

The CDR3 loop is CASSGTPGTGVKAFF. CDR3 nucleotide sequence: TGTGCCAGCTCCGGCACCCCCGGGACAGGGGTCAAAGCTTTCTTT. This chain joins TRBV2 and TRBJ1-1; 10 nucleotides match TRBD1. V shed 8 bases and J 9 bases; nucleotides not matched to a gene: 15. Germline values: CDR1 SNHLY, CDR2 FYNNEI. The CDR3 is made up of 15 amino acids.

The chain recombines TRBV6-1 with TRBJ1-1, with 9 nucleotides matching TRBD1. Losses at the gene ends were 8 bases for V and 0 bases for J; bases not matched to a gene: 4. The CDR3 runs to 14 residues. Germline CDR1 is MNHNS and CDR2 is SASEGT. The CDR3 DNA follows: TGTGCCAGCGAGGGGACAGGGATGAACACTGAAGCTTTCTTT. Its protein is CASEGTGMNTEAFF.

This chain connects TRBV7-8 to TRBJ2-5; weak D call: TRBD1 (6 bases). The CDR3 covers 14 residues. Trimming removed 9 bases from V and 4 bases from J, with 18 bases in between. Germline CDR1 SGHVS, CDR2 FQNEAQ. CDR3 bases: TGTGCCAGTCTTCTCCAGGGGCTGCGAGAGACCCAGTACTTC. Amino acid sequence: CASLLQGLRETQYF.

In DNA, the CDR3 is TGTGCCATCAGCGCGGCTAGCGGGAGGGCCCAGGAGACCCAGTACTTC. Translated: CAISAASGRAQETQYF. This chain uses TRBV10-3 with TRBJ2-5; 12 positions agree with TRBD2. J lost 5 bases, V lost 6 bases, and 10 bases had no gene match. CDR3 length: 16 amino acids. CDR1 is ENHRY, CDR2 SYGVKD, per germline.

A word on this clone: Other DNA sequences in this specimen translate into the identical CDR3. The chain uses TRBV18 and TRBJ2-5; the D gene is possibly TRBD1 (6 bases). Trimming left V 3 bases short and J 3 bases short, with 8 bases between. CDR1 is KGHSH and CDR2 is LQKENI in the germline V gene. This CDR3 has 13 residues. The DNA of the CDR3 is TGTGCCAGCTCACCGCCAGGGGAAGAGACCCAGTACTTC. As protein: CASSPPGEETQYF.

The V gene is TRBV5-1, the J gene TRBJ2-3, with 15 bases aligning to TRBD2. This CDR3 comprises 17 residues. The V and J ends lost 4 bases and 2 bases, in that order; junction bases with no gene match: 5. The germline V gene has CDR1 SGHRS and CDR2 YFSETQ. The CDR3 bases are TGCGCCAGCAGCAGAGGACTAGCGGGGGGGATCACAGATACGCAGTATTTT. This sequence encodes CASSRGLAGGITDTQYF.

The chain employs TRBV7-9 and TRBJ2-5; D remains unclear. The ends were cut back, 2 bases at V and 7 bases at J, with 14 bases in the middle. Germline CDR1 reads SEHNR; CDR2 reads FQNEAQ (reference sequence). This CDR3 is built from 14 residues. CDR3 coding DNA: TGTGCCAGCAGCTTACCCCTTTACAGTTCGACCCAGTACTTC. Its protein product is CASSLPLYSSTQYF. The entire variable domain, with the rest obtained from reference TRBV7-9 and TRBJ2-5, is as follows: DTGVSQNPRHKITKRGQNVTFRCDPISEHNRLYWYRQTLGQGPEFLTYFQNEAQLEKSRLLSDRFSAERPKGSFSTLEIQRTEQGDSAMYLCASSLPLYSSTQYFGPGTRLLVL.

This clone has only a few counts. CDR3 sequence: CASSGTSGRELFF. CDR3 sequence (DNA): TGCGCCAGCAGCGGGACTAGCGGGAGGGAGCTGTTTTTT. The chain couples TRBV5-1 to TRBJ2-2; 13 bases fit TRBD2. Germline CDR1 SGHRS, CDR2 YFSETQ. V trimming: 4 bases; J trimming: 9 bases; junction bases outside the gene matches: 0. The length of the CDR3 is 13 residues.

The chain uses TRBV16 and TRBJ1-2; 7 bases match TRBD1. V trimming: 2 bases; J trimming: 7 bases; junction bases outside the gene matches: 7. The CDR3 totals 14 residues. CDR1 is KGHSY and CDR2 is FQNENV in the germline V gene. The CDR3 loop reads CASSQGLGGSGYTF. In DNA, the CDR3 is TGTGCCAGCAGCCAAGGTTTAGGGGGCAGTGGCTACACCTTC.

The V call is TRBV27, the J call TRBJ1-1, with TRBD1 as a possible D gene (5 bases). Trimming cost V 7 bases and J 5 bases, with 14 bases left between them. Germline CDR1 and CDR2: MNHEY and SMNVEV (reference sequence). The CDR3 totals 13 residues. The CDR3 reads CASKRQGGTEAFF. CDR3 DNA: TGTGCCAGCAAGAGGCAGGGAGGAACTGAAGCTTTCTTT.